Following are 20 T cell receptor beta chains from one sample sequenced in a study of T cells after yellow fever vaccination (dated by TCRdb to between 2017 and 2020). Read against the paper, the sample's treatment or condition label means: live attenuated yellow fever vaccine strain. Library generation was performed with 5' RACE. For sequencing, an Illumina NovaSeq 6000 was employed. The raw public data were reprocessed by TCRdb itself: fastp quality trimming at Q25, MiXCR clonotype calling, in-frame beta chains only. Each entry is one CDR3 protein sequence, shown with its most common DNA and genes. The sample table contains a few hundred thousand distinct CDR3 sequences; only one count was recorded for approximately 12% of them. The biggest ten clones account for 2.5% to 4% of the sample. The sample consisted of CD4+ T cells sorted from PBMCs, taken 15 days after the yellow fever booster vaccination. The source is a young man who received the YFV17D yellow fever vaccine.

This clonotype was counted many times. V and J are TRBV5-5 and TRBJ2-3; possible D gene TRBD2, 5 bases. This CDR3 region has 14 residues. Trimming left V 3 bases short and J 2 bases short, with 10 bases between. CDR1 is SGHKS, CDR2 YYEKEE, per germline (reference sequence). DNA of the CDR3: TGTGCCAGCAGCTACATAGCGATCACAGATACGCAGTATTTT. Its translation: CASSYIAITDTQYF.

There are a few counts of this clonotype. The gene calls are TRBV15 and TRBJ2-4, with a tentative D call TRBD2 (7 bases). V gave up 2 bases and J gave up 10 bases, with 21 bases separating them. The CDR3 is 16 residues long. Looked up from germline, CDR1 is LNHNV and CDR2 is YYDKDF (reference sequence). CDR3: CATSRTGGGGGKIQYF. CDR3 coding DNA: TGTGCCACCAGCAGAACGGGTGGCGGGGGCGGCAAGATTCAGTACTTC.

V and J are TRBV4-2 and TRBJ2-5, with 11 bases lining up with TRBD1. The CDR3 is 16 residues long. The V and J ends lost 4 bases and 1 base, in that order; junction bases with no gene match: 5. From germline, CDR1 is LGHNA and CDR2 YNFKEQ. The CDR3 sequence: CASSLPGQGGQETQYF. The CDR3 region has the DNA TGTGCCAGCAGCCTTCCGGGACAGGGGGGCCAAGAGACCCAGTACTTC.

The V call is TRBV18, the J call TRBJ2-1, with TRBD1 as a possible D gene (6 bases). There are 11 residues in the CDR3. Per the germline V gene, CDR1 is KGHSH and CDR2 is LQKENI. The V end was cut by 6 bases, the J end by 9 bases, with 9 bases between. CDR3 in DNA: TGTGCCAGCTCGCAGGGGACTGAGCAGTTCTTC. This sequence encodes CASSQGTEQFF. Variable domain in full (rest from reference TRBV18 and TRBJ2-1): NAGVMQNPRHLVRRRGQEARLRCSPMKGHSHVYWYRQLPEEGLKFMVYLQKENIIDESGMPKERFSAEFPKEGPSILRIQQVVRGDSAAYFCASSQGTEQFFGPGTRLTVL.

This clonotype was seen many times. The J gene is TRBJ2-2, the V gene TRBV29-1, with unresolved D. V lost 4 bases, J lost 4 bases, and 10 bases lay in between. CDR3 length: 13 residues. Germline values: CDR1 SQVTM, CDR2 ANQGSEA. In DNA, the CDR3 is TGCAGCGTTGGGTCATCGGGCACCGGGGAGCTGTTTTTT. Translation gives CSVGSSGTGELFF.

This clonotype was detected many times. The J gene is TRBJ1-2, the V gene TRBV6-5, with a weak D call TRBD1 (5 bases). Germline-derived CDR1 and CDR2 are MNHEY and SVGAGI. The ends were cut back, 0 bases at V and 7 bases at J, with 9 bases in the middle. This CDR3 contains 13 residues. This chain's CDR3 is CASSYSGTRGYTF. In nucleotides, the CDR3 is TGTGCCAGCAGTTACTCAGGGACGCGTGGCTACACCTTC.

This clonotype was counted between two and nine times. The chain joins TRBV4-1 to TRBJ2-4, with 7 bases fitting TRBD1. The CDR3 totals 18 residues. With 3 bases clipped from V and 1 base from J, the junction kept 12 bases outside the gene matches. The germline V gene encodes CDR1 MGHRA and CDR2 YSYEKL. CDR3 residues: CASSQPTGAGRAKNIQYF. The CDR3 DNA reads as TGCGCCAGCAGCCAGCCCACAGGGGCCGGCCGGGCCAAAAACATTCAGTACTTC.

The sample holds many counts of this clonotype. The V gene is TRBV20-1, the J gene TRBJ1-3; D is perhaps TRBD1 (6 bases). From germline, CDR1 is DFQATT and CDR2 SNEGSKA (reference sequence). V lost 1 base to trimming and J lost 4 bases, with 17 bases between them. This CDR3 region has 16 residues. The CDR3 nucleotides are TGCAGTGCTAGAGCTCCCGACTTCGGGGGCGGAAACACCATATATTTT. Translating gives CSARAPDFGGGNTIYF.

CDR3 sequence reads: CASSVTGGDEKLFF. The CDR3 DNA is TGTGCCAGCAGTGTGACAGGGGGAGATGAAAAACTGTTTTTT. The chain couples TRBV28 to TRBJ1-4; TRBD1 matches 9 bases. The CDR3 runs 14 residues. Germline lookup yields CDR1 MDHEN and CDR2 SYDVKM. The junction had 4 bases not matched to a gene; V was cut back by 5 bases and J by 6 bases.

The chain uses TRBV28 and TRBJ1-5; D is uncertain. Germline assignment: CDR1 MDHEN and CDR2 SYDVKM. This CDR3 is built from 15 residues. Trimming stripped 5 bases from V and 7 bases from J, with 18 bases between. CDR3 sequence reads: CASSPAPSTVQPQHF. For the CDR3, the DNA is TGTGCCAGCAGTCCAGCCCCTTCGACGGTCCAGCCCCAGCATTTT.

The rearrangement uses TRBV7-3 and TRBJ2-3, with D perhaps matching TRBD2 (5 bases). Deletions cut 5 bases from V and 5 bases from J, with 20 bases between. The CDR3 length is 16 residues. The germline V gene encodes CDR1 SGHTA and CDR2 FQGTGA. The CDR3 nucleotides are TGTGCCAGCAGCCCAGACGTTCGAGGGATAGGAGATACGCAGTATTTT. Its protein product is CASSPDVRGIGDTQYF. Looking up the rest from reference TRBV7-3 and TRBJ2-3 gives the full variable domain: GAGVSQTPSNKVTEKGKYVELRCDPISGHTALYWYRQSLGQGPEFLIYFQGTGAADDSGLPNDRFFAVRPEGSVSTLKIQRTERGDSAVYLCASSPDVRGIGDTQYFGPGTRLTVL.

This rearrangement joins TRBV7-2 to TRBJ1-5, with D possibly TRBD1 on 5 matching bases. The CDR3 contains 13 residues. Germline CDR1 is SGHTA and CDR2 is FQGNSA. The V gene lost 3 bases and the J gene lost 11 bases, with 14 bases spanning the gap. Here the CDR3 reads CASSFGGPTAQHF. The CDR3 DNA reads as TGTGCCAGCAGCTTTGGAGGCCCGACAGCCCAGCATTTT.

The chain is built from TRBV28 and TRBJ2-6; 7 bases agree with TRBD1. With V trimmed by 7 bases and J by 0 bases, 3 bases remained unmatched. This CDR3 has 15 residues. Germline V gene data show CDR1 as MDHEN and CDR2 as SYDVKM. CDR3: CASMQGDSGANVLTF. The CDR3 DNA reads TGTGCCAGCATGCAGGGGGACTCTGGGGCCAACGTCCTGACTTTC.

This clonotype was seen a few times. The chain couples TRBV7-2 to TRBJ2-2; D tentatively fits TRBD1 or TRBD2 (5 bases each). CDR3 length: 15 amino acids. V was shortened by 6 bases and J by 3 bases, with 14 bases between the two germline ends. CDR1 and CDR2 (germline): SGHTA, FQGNSA. CDR3 in amino acids: CASSSRLGDTGELFF. The CDR3 DNA is TGTGCCAGCAGTTCCCGTCTGGGGGACACCGGGGAGCTGTTTTTT.

This clonotype came up a few times. V gene TRBV27 combines with J gene TRBJ1-5; D is ambiguous. The length of the CDR3 is 14 residues. From germline, CDR1 is MNHEY and CDR2 SMNVEV (reference sequence). V was cut by 5 bases and J by 3 bases, with 11 bases left in between. CDR3 region: CASSPVGSNQPQHF. CDR3 sequence (DNA): TGTGCCAGCAGTCCAGTGGGCTCCAATCAGCCCCAGCATTTT.

The gene calls are TRBV7-9 and TRBJ2-5; D call uncertain. Germline V gives CDR1 SEHNR, CDR2 FQNEAQ (reference sequence). There are 11 residues in the CDR3. Trimming removed 6 bases at V and 3 bases at J, with 5 bases between. In nucleotides, the CDR3 is TGTGCCAGCAGAGGCGAAGAGACCCAGTACTTC. Its protein product is CASRGEETQYF. The variable domain in full, with the rest retrieved from reference TRBV7-9 and TRBJ2-5, is DTGVSQNPRHKITKRGQNVTFRCDPISEHNRLYWYRQTLGQGPEFLTYFQNEAQLEKSRLLSDRFSAERPKGSFSTLEIQRTEQGDSAMYLCASRGEETQYFGPGTRLLVL.

This clonotype was observed a handful of times. The rearrangement joins TRBV7-9 to TRBJ2-1; D is undetermined. Germline values: CDR1 SEHNR, CDR2 FQNEAQ (reference sequence). The V end was cut by 5 bases, the J end by 4 bases, with 6 bases between. The CDR3 has 12 amino acids. CDR3 amino acids: CASSPTYNEQFF. In DNA form, the CDR3 reads TGTGCCAGCAGCCCTACTTACAATGAGCAGTTCTTC.

This clonotype was observed at least ten times. CDR3 DNA: TGTGCCACCAGCAATAGCGGGGGACGCGGGATTCCGGAGACCCAGTACTTC. Its protein product is CATSNSGGRGIPETQYF. The chain combines TRBV15 with TRBJ2-5; 9 nucleotides agree with TRBD2. V was pared by 4 bases and J by 5 bases, with 14 bases of the junction left unmatched. The CDR3 runs 17 residues. CDR1 and CDR2 (germline): LNHNV, YYDKDF (reference sequence).

This chain connects TRBV20-1 to TRBJ2-3; 8 nucleotides line up with TRBD2. CDR3 length: 15 amino acids. V lost 1 base, J lost 8 bases, and 11 bases stayed unmatched. Looked up from germline, CDR1 is DFQATT and CDR2 is SNEGSKA (reference sequence). The CDR3 protein is CSARATSGFGGTQYF. The CDR3 region has the DNA TGCAGTGCTAGAGCCACTAGCGGATTTGGGGGTACGCAGTATTTT.

This sequence joins TRBV12-5 and TRBJ2-5, with TRBD2 matching over 10 bases. Germline loops: CDR1 LGHNT, CDR2 FRNRAP. Losses at the gene ends were 6 bases for V and 5 bases for J; bases not matched to a gene: 6. The CDR3 length is 14 residues. The CDR3 loop reads CASGSTSGAETQYF. The CDR3 bases are TGTGCTAGTGGCTCTACTAGCGGGGCGGAGACCCAGTACTTC.